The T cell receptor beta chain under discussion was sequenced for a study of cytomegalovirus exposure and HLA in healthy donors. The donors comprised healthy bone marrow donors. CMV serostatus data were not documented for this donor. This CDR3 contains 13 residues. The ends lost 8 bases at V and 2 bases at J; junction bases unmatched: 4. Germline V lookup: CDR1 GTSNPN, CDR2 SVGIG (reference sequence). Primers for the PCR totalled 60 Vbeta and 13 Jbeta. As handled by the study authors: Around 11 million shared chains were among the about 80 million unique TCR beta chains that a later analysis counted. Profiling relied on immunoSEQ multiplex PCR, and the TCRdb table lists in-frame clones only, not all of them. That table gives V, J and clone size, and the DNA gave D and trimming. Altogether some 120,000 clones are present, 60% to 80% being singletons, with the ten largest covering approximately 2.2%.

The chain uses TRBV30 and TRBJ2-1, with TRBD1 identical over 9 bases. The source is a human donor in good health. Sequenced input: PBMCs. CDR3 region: CAGQGRTYNEQFF. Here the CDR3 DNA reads TGTGCCGGACAGGGGCGTACCTACAATGAGCAGTTCTTC.